This section outlines one T cell receptor beta chain sequence together with its context. This sample is drawn from a study of blood T cell repertoires in COVID-19. The CDR3 length is 15 residues. Trimming removed 0 bases at V and 5 bases at J, with 11 bases between. The germline gives CDR1 MNHNS, CDR2 SASEGT. In the study's own analysis: For nucleated cells, counts were estimated from reference gene primer amplification. Clones were sequenced by immunoSEQ multiplex PCR, and TCRdb holds only the in-frame ones, with some missing. D and trimming were read from the DNA, whereas the V and J calls and clone size are those reported in that table. The sample records around 150,000 clones, more than 70% being singletons.

The sequence was collected from a woman in her 50s with acute or convalescent COVID-19. The V call is TRBV6-1, the J call TRBJ2-4; the D gene is possibly TRBD1 (6 bases). Sequencing was performed on peripheral blood. CDR3 DNA sequence: TGTGCCAGCAGTGAAGCTGATGGACAGCAAAACATTCAGTACTTC. Its protein product is CASSEADGQQNIQYF.